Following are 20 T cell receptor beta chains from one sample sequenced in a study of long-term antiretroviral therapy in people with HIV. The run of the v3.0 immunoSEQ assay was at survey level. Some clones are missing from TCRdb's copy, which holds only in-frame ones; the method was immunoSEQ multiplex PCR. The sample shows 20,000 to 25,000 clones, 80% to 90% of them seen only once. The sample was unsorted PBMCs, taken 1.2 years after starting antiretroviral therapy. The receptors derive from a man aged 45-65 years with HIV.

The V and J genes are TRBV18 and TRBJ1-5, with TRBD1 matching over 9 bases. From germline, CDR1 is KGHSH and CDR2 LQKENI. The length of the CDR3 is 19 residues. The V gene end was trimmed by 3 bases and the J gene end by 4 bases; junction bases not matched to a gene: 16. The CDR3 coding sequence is TGTGCCAGCTCACCTAGTTCCGTTCTGGGGACAGGGAGTAATCAGCCCCAGCATTTT. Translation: CASSPSSVLGTGSNQPQHF.

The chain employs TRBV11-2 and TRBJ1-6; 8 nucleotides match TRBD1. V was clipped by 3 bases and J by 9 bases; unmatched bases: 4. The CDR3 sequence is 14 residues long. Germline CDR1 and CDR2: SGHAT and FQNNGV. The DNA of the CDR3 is TGTGCCAGCAGCTTGGGGACAGGAAGTTCACCCCTCCACTTT. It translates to CASSLGTGSSPLHF. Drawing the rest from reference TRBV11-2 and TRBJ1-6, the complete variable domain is EAGVAQSPRYKIIEKRQSVAFWCNPISGHATLYWYQQILGQGPKLLIQFQNNGVVDDSQLPKDRFSAERLKGVDSTLKIQPAKLEDSAVYLCASSLGTGSSPLHFGNGTRLTVT.

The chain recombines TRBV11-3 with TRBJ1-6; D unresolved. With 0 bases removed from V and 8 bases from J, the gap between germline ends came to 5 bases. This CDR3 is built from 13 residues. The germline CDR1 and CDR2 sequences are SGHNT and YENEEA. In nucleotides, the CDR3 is TGTGCCAGCAGCTTAGATCGGGATTCACCCCTCCACTTT. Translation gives CASSLDRDSPLHF.

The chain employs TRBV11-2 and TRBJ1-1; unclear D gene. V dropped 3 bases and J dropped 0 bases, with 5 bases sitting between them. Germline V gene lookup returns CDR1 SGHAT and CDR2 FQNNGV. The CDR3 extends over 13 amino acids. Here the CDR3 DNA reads TGTGCCAGCAGCTTGGACGTGAACACTGAAGCTTTCTTT. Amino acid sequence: CASSLDVNTEAFF.

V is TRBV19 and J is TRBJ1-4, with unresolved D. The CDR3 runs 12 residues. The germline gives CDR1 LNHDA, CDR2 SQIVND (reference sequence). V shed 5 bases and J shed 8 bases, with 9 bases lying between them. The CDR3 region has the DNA TGTGCCAGTAGTCCGGGCGGGGAAAAACTGTTTTTT. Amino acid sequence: CASSPGGEKLFF.

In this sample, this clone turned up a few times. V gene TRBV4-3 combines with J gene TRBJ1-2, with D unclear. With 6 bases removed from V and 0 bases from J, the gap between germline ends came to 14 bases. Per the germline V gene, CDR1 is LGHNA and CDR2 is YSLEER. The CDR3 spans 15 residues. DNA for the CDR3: TGCGCCAGCAGACCTAACAGTGCAGCTAACTATGGCTACACCTTC. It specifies CASRPNSAANYGYTF.

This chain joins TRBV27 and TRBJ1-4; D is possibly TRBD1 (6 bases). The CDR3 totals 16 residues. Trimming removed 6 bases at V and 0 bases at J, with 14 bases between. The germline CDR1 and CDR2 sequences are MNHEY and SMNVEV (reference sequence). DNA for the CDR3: TGTGCCAGCAGGTCAGACAAGGGGGCAACTAATGAAAAACTGTTTTTT. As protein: CASRSDKGATNEKLFF.

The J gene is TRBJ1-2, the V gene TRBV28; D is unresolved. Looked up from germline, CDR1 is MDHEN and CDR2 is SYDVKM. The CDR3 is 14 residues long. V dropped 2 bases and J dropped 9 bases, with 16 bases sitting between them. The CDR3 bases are TGTGCCAGCAGTTTACCAGGCCCCTTACCTAGCTACACCTTC. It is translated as CASSLPGPLPSYTF.

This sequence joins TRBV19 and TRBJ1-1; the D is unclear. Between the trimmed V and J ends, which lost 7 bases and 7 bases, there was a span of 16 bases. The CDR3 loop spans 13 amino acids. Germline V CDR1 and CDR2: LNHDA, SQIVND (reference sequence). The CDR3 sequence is CASTYSGDVEAFF. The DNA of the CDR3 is TGTGCCAGTACTTATAGTGGGGATGTTGAAGCTTTCTTT.

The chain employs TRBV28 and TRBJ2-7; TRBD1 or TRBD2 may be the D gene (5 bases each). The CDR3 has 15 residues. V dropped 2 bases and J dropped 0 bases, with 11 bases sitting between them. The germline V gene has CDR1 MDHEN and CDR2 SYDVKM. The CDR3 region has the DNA TGTGCCAGCAGTTTAGGGGGTCCCACCTCCTACGAGCAGTACTTC. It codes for CASSLGGPTSYEQYF. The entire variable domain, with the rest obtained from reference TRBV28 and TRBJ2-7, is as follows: DVKVTQSSRYLVKRTGEKVFLECVQDMDHENMFWYRQDPGLGLRLIYFSYDVKMKEKGDIPEGYSVSREKKERFSLILESASTNQTSMYLCASSLGGPTSYEQYFGPGTRLTVT.

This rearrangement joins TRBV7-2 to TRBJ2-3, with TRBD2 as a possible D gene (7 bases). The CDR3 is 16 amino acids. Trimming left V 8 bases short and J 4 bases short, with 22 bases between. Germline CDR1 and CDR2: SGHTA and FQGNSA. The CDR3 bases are TGTGCCAGCTCACTTGGGGCGGGGGCAGGGGCAGATACGCAGTATTTT. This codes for CASSLGAGAGADTQYF.

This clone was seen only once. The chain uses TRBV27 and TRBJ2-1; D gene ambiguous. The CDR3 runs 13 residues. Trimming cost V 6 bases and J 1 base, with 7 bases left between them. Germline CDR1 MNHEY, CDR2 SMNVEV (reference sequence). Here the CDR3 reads CASSPRSYNEQFF. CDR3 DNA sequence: TGTGCCAGCAGCCCAAGGTCCTACAATGAGCAGTTCTTC.

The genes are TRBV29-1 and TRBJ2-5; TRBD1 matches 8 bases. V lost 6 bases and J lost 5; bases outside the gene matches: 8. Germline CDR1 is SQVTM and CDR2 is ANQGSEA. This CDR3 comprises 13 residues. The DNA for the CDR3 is TGCAGCGTGAGGCAGGGGGCCGGGGAGACCCAGTACTTC. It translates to CSVRQGAGETQYF.

The CDR3 protein is CASSPEGTGGLKYGYTF. The CDR3 nucleotides are TGTGCCAGCAGCCCGGAAGGGACAGGGGGCTTAAAGTATGGCTACACCTTC. V and J are TRBV5-5 and TRBJ1-2, with 12 bases aligning to TRBD1. This CDR3 is built from 17 residues. The germline gives CDR1 SGHKS, CDR2 YYEKEE (reference sequence). J was trimmed by 5 bases and V by 4 bases; bases with no gene match: 12.

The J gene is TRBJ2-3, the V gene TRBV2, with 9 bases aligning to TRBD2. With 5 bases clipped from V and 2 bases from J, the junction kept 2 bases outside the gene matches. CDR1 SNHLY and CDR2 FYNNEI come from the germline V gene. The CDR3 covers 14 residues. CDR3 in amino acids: CASSLAGTTDTQYF. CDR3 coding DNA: TGTGCCAGCAGTCTAGCGGGGACCACAGATACGCAGTATTTT. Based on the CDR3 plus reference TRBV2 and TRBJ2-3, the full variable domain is EPEVTQTPSHQVTQMGQEVILRCVPISNHLYFYWYRQILGQKVEFLVSFYNNEISEKSEIFDDQFSVERPDGSNFTLKIRSTKLEDSAMYFCASSLAGTTDTQYFGPGTRLTVL.

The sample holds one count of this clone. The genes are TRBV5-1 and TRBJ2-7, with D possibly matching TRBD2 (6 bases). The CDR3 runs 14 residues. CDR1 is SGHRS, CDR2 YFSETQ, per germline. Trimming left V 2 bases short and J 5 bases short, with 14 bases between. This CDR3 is CASSLRAWGDEQYF. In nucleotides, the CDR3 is TGCGCCAGCAGCTTAAGGGCGTGGGGGGACGAGCAGTACTTC.

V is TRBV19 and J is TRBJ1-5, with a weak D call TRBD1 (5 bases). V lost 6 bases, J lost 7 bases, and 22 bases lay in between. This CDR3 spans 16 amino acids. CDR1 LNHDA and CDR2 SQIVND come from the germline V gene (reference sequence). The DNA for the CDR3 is TGTGCCAGTAGGATAACCCCGGCCCAGGGCCGCCAGCCCCAGCATTTT. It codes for CASRITPAQGRQPQHF.

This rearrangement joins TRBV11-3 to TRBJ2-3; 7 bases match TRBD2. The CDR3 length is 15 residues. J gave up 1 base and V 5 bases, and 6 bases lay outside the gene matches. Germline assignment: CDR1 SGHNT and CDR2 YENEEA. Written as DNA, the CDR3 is TGTGCCAGCAGCCCGGGGGGACTTCGCACAGATACGCAGTATTTT. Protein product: CASSPGGLRTDTQYF.

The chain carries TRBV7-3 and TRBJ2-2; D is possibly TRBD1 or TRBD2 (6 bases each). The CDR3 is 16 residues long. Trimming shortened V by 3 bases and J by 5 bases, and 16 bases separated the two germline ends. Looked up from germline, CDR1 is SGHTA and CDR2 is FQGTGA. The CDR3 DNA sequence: TGTGCCAGCAGCTTTTGGGGGCGCGGGGAAACCGGGGAGCTGTTTTTT. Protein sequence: CASSFWGRGETGELFF.

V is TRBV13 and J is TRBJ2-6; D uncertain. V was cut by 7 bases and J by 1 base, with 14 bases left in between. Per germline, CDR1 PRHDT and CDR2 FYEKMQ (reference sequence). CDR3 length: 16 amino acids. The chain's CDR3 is CASTFWAASGANVLTF. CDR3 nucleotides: TGTGCCAGCACCTTTTGGGCGGCTTCTGGGGCCAACGTCCTGACTTTC.